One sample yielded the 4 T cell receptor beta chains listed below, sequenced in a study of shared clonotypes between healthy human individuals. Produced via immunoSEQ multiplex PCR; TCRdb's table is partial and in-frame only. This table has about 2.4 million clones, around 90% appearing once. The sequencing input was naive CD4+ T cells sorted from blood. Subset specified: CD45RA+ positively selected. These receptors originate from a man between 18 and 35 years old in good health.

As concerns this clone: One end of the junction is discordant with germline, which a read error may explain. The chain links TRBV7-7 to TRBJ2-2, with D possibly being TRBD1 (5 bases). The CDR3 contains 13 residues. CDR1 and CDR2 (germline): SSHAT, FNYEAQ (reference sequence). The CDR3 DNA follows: TGTGCTAGCAGCTCCGCAGGGTCCGGGGAGCTGTTTTTT. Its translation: CASSSAGSGELFF.

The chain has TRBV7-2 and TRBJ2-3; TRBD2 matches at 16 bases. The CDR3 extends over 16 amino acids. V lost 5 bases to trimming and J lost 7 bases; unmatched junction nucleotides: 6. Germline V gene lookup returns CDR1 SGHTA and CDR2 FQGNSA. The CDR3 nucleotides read TGTGCCAGCAGCAAGGGGACTAGCGGGAGGGAGCATACGCAGTATTTT. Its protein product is CASSKGTSGREHTQYF.

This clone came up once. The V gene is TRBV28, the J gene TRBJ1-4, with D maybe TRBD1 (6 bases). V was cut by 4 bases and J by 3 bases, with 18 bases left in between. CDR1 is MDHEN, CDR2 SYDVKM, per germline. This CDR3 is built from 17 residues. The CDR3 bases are TGTGCCAGCAGTTCAGGTGGGGAGGGGGGGTCTAATGAAAAACTGTTTTTT. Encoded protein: CASSSGGEGGSNEKLFF.

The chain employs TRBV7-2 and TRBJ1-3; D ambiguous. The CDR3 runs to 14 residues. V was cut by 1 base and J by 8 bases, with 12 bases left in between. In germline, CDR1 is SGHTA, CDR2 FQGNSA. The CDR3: CASSLEPATDTIYF. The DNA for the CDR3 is TGTGCCAGCAGCTTAGAGCCGGCCACGGACACCATATATTTT. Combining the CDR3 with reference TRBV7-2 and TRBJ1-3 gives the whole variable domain GAGVSQSPSNKVTEKGKDVELRCDPISGHTALYWYRQSLGQGLEFLIYFQGNSAPDKSGLPSDRFSAERTGGSVSTLTIQRTQQEDSAVYLCASSLEPATDTIYFGEGSWLTVV.